Following are 22 T cell receptor beta chains from one sample sequenced in a study of cytomegalovirus exposure and HLA in healthy donors. PCR employed 60 Vbeta and 13 Jbeta primers. The data were produced by immunoSEQ multiplex PCR, yet TCRdb's version contains in-frame clones alone and is incomplete. The sample lists about 150,000 clones, approximately 63% occurring once. The specimen was PBMCs. The receptor source for this set is an older woman in good health and CMV-seropositive.

This clone was observed a handful of times. The chain links TRBV19 to TRBJ2-1, with TRBD2 matching over 8 bases. The V gene's germline CDR1 is LNHDA and CDR2 SQIVND (reference sequence). This CDR3 is built from 15 residues. V lost 3 bases to trimming and J lost 4 bases; unmatched junction nucleotides: 5. CDR3 nucleotides: TGTGCCAGTAGTATTCAACTAGCGGATTACAATGAGCAGTTCTTC. This gives the protein CASSIQLADYNEQFF. Variable domain in full (rest from reference TRBV19 and TRBJ2-1): DGGITQSPKYLFRKEGQNVTLSCEQNLNHDAMYWYRQDPGQGLRLIYYSQIVNDFQKGDIAEGYSVSREKKESFPLTVTSAQKNPTAFYLCASSIQLADYNEQFFGPGTRLTVL.

V gene TRBV7-2 combines with J gene TRBJ1-5; D ambiguous. Germline lookup yields CDR1 SGHTA and CDR2 FQGNSA. Trimming removed 2 bases from V and 0 bases from J, with 8 bases in between. The CDR3 length is 15 residues. The CDR3 region is CASSLYLYSNQPQHF. Here the CDR3 DNA reads TGTGCCAGCAGCTTATATCTTTATAGCAATCAGCCCCAGCATTTT.

This chain joins TRBV28 and TRBJ1-4, with 9 bases that match TRBD1. The CDR3 loop spans 15 amino acids. Germline V gene data show CDR1 as MDHEN and CDR2 as SYDVKM. After removal of 6 bases from V and 8 bases from J, the junction contained 10 bases not matched to a gene. DNA for the CDR3: TGTGCCAGCAGGTTTCCGGGACAGGGAGGGGAAAAACTGTTTTTT. It specifies CASRFPGQGGEKLFF.

The CDR3 here is CAINSASGSYEQYF. DNA of the CDR3: TGTGCCATCAACTCGGCTAGCGGATCCTACGAGCAGTACTTC. The chain recombines TRBV10-3 with TRBJ2-5, with 7 bases matching TRBD2. The better agreement between TRBJ2-7 and the DNA end casts doubt on the J call. This CDR3 comprises 14 residues. CDR1 and CDR2 (germline): ENHRY, SYGVKD.

This clone was detected once. This chain joins TRBV4-1 and TRBJ1-2; unclear D gene. The germline V gene encodes CDR1 MGHRA and CDR2 YSYEKL. This CDR3 has 16 residues. The V and J ends lost 0 bases and 2 bases respectively, with 13 bases between them. The chain's CDR3 is CASSQDRGRGNYGYTF. The CDR3, as DNA: TGCGCCAGCAGCCAAGATCGAGGGCGCGGGAACTATGGCTACACCTTC.

This chain links TRBV10-3 with TRBJ2-7; 15 bases map to TRBD2. This CDR3 spans 16 amino acids. Germline lookup yields CDR1 ENHRY and CDR2 SYGVKD. The trim removed 2 bases at V and 3 bases at J, leaving 2 bases unmatched. In nucleotides, the CDR3 is TGTGCCATCAGTGAGGGACTAGCGGGAGGGGGCTACGAGCAGTACTTC. Protein product: CAISEGLAGGGYEQYF.

This chain connects TRBV19 to TRBJ1-4; 9 bases are shared with TRBD1. From germline, CDR1 is LNHDA and CDR2 SQIVND (reference sequence). The CDR3 totals 16 residues. The ends lost 5 bases at V and 0 bases at J; junction bases unmatched: 4. The CDR3 coding sequence is TGTGCCAGTAGTGTCGGGACAGGGTCAACTAATGAAAAACTGTTTTTT. Translating gives CASSVGTGSTNEKLFF.

This clone was recorded a few times. The V and J genes are TRBV6-1 and TRBJ1-1; no clear D. The germline gives CDR1 MNHNS, CDR2 SASEGT. Trimming cost V 10 bases and J 1 base, with 10 bases left between them. The CDR3 runs 12 residues. The CDR3 sequence is CAILLRNTEAFF. CDR3 nucleotides: TGTGCCATCTTGCTACGGAACACTGAAGCTTTCTTT.

Note on this clone: In the same sample, other DNA sequences code for this CDR3. The rearrangement joins TRBV6-5 to TRBJ1-2, with D tentatively TRBD1 (5 bases). The V gene's germline CDR1 is MNHEY and CDR2 SVGAGI. The V gene lost 2 bases and the J gene lost 3 bases, with 10 bases spanning the gap. This CDR3 region has 14 residues. The CDR3 bases are TGTGCCAGCAGTTACGGGCAGGGCGACTATGGCTACACCTTC. Translating gives CASSYGQGDYGYTF.

The rearrangement uses TRBV28 and TRBJ2-3, with D possibly matching TRBD2 (6 bases). The CDR3 runs to 17 residues. Germline V lookup: CDR1 MDHEN, CDR2 SYDVKM. Trimming shortened V by 7 bases and J by 4 bases, and 24 bases separated the two germline ends. The CDR3 DNA reads TGTGCCAGCACCCCGGGGGTTTTTAGGGGCACACCAGATACGCAGTATTTT. As protein: CASTPGVFRGTPDTQYF.

This rearrangement joins TRBV13 to TRBJ1-2; D is unresolved. This CDR3 is built from 14 residues. Trimming took off 2 bases at V and 0 bases at J, with 7 bases between the two ends. From germline, CDR1 is PRHDT and CDR2 FYEKMQ (reference sequence). The CDR3 DNA is TGTGCCAGCAGCTTATCGGAGGCTAACTATGGCTACACCTTC. It is translated as CASSLSEANYGYTF.

The chain couples TRBV5-4 to TRBJ1-6; the D is unclear. Germline CDR1 is SGHNT and CDR2 is YYREEE (reference sequence). This CDR3 has 14 amino acids. The V end lost 1 base, the J end lost 7 bases, and 9 bases lay between the germline ends. The CDR3 here is CASSLTHSNSPLHF. For the CDR3, the DNA is TGTGCCAGCAGCTTGACCCACAGCAATTCACCCCTCCACTTT.

As concerns this clone: This same CDR3 is encoded by further DNA sequences in the sample. The chain recombines TRBV6-6 with TRBJ2-7, with 11 bases lining up with TRBD1. The CDR3 is made up of 14 amino acids. Looked up from germline, CDR1 is MNHNY and CDR2 is SVGAGI (reference sequence). The J segment lost 4 bases and the V segment lost 6 bases, leaving 5 bases of the junction unmatched. CDR3 in DNA: TGTGCCAGCAGCCCAGGACAGGGGGCGTACGAGCAGTACTTC. Protein product: CASSPGQGAYEQYF.

V gene TRBV6-4 combines with J gene TRBJ2-1, with D perhaps matching TRBD2 (6 bases). The CDR3 has 14 amino acids. CDR1 MRHNA and CDR2 SNTAGT come from the germline V gene. Trimming took 0 bases from V and 14 from J, leaving 17 bases between them. The CDR3 protein is CASSDSKVAASKFF. The DNA of the CDR3 is TGTGCCAGCAGTGACTCGAAAGTAGCGGCCTCTAAGTTCTTC.

The chain couples TRBV7-6 to TRBJ2-5, with 9 bases lining up with TRBD2. Germline V gene sequence: CDR1 SGHVS, CDR2 FNYEAQ. J lost 5 bases, V lost 5 bases, and 9 bases had no gene match. The CDR3 runs to 15 residues. CDR3 sequence reads: CASSRAGGASETQYF. The CDR3 DNA reads TGTGCCAGCAGCCGCGCGGGGGGGGCTTCGGAGACCCAGTACTTC.

The chain joins TRBV28 to TRBJ2-3; tentative D call: TRBD2 (6 bases). Trimming stripped 4 bases from V and 0 bases from J, with 14 bases between. Germline V lookup: CDR1 MDHEN, CDR2 SYDVKM. CDR3 length: 16 amino acids. The CDR3 coding sequence is TGTGCCAGCAGTTCCCGGGACTCTCCTAGCACAGATACGCAGTATTTT. Its protein product is CASSSRDSPSTDTQYF. The full variable domain, in which reference TRBV28 and TRBJ2-3 provide the parts outside the CDR3, is DVKVTQSSRYLVKRTGEKVFLECVQDMDHENMFWYRQDPGLGLRLIYFSYDVKMKEKGDIPEGYSVSREKKERFSLILESASTNQTSMYLCASSSRDSPSTDTQYFGPGTRLTVL.

V gene TRBV28 combines with J gene TRBJ1-2; D is undetermined. The CDR3 runs 13 residues. Germline CDR1 and CDR2: MDHEN and SYDVKM. V was shortened by 6 bases and J by 1 base, with 9 bases between the two germline ends. CDR3 coding DNA: TGTGCCAGCAGGACGGGTCTTAACTATGGCTACACCTTC. Amino acid sequence: CASRTGLNYGYTF.

The rearrangement joins TRBV5-1 to TRBJ2-2; no definite D call. The CDR3 loop spans 14 amino acids. V was cut by 3 bases and J by 3 bases, with 9 bases left in between. Germline values: CDR1 SGHRS, CDR2 YFSETQ. The CDR3 nucleotides read TGCGCCAGCAGCTCGCGACTGTACACCGGGGAGCTGTTTTTT. Its translation: CASSSRLYTGELFF.

This rearrangement joins TRBV28 to TRBJ1-2, with D possibly matching TRBD1 (6 bases). V gave up 2 bases and J gave up 3 bases, with 7 bases separating them. The CDR3 is 13 amino acids. Germline loops: CDR1 MDHEN, CDR2 SYDVKM. Written as DNA, the CDR3 is TGTGCCAGCAGTTTAGGACAGTACTATGGCTACACCTTC. Translated, it gives CASSLGQYYGYTF.

This clone was seen a handful of times. The chain uses TRBV6-1 and TRBJ1-4; D ambiguous. The CDR3 spans 12 residues. Germline V gene data show CDR1 as MNHNS and CDR2 as SASEGT. V lost 7 bases, J lost 2 bases, and 5 bases lay in between. The CDR3 bases are TGTGCCAGCACTACTACTAATGAAAAACTGTTTTTT. Its protein is CASTTTNEKLFF.

J is TRBJ2-5 and V is TRBV11-3; 8 bases align to TRBD1. This CDR3 is 15 amino acids long. V shed 1 base, J shed 5 bases, and the junction held 6 bases outside the gene matches. Germline values: CDR1 SGHNT, CDR2 YENEEA. CDR3 nucleotide sequence: TGTGCCAGCAGCTTAGGGACAGGGCGTTTCGAGACCCAGTACTTC. Translation: CASSLGTGRFETQYF. The full variable domain, its missing parts supplied by reference TRBV11-3 and TRBJ2-5, is EAGVVQSPRYKIIEKKQPVAFWCNPISGHNTLYWYLQNLGQGPELLIRYENEEAVDDSQLPKDRFSAERLKGVDSTLKIQPAELGDSAVYLCASSLGTGRFETQYFGPGTRLLVL.

The rearrangement links TRBV19 to TRBJ1-1, with D perhaps matching TRBD1 (6 bases). This CDR3 has 14 amino acids. Germline V gives CDR1 LNHDA, CDR2 SQIVND (reference sequence). Trimming took 3 bases from V and 4 from J, leaving 12 bases between them. The CDR3 DNA reads TGTGCCAGTAGTATTTCCAGGGGCACCACTGAAGCTTTCTTT. This sequence encodes CASSISRGTTEAFF.